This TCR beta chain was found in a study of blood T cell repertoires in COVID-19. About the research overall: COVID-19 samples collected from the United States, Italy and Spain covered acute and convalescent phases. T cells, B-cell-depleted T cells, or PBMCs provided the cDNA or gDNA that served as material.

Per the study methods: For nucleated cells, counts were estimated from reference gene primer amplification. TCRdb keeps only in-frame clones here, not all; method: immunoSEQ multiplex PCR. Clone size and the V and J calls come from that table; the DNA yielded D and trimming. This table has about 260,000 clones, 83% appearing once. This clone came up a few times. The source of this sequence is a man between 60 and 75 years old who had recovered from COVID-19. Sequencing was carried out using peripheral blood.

CDR3 sequence (DNA): TGTGCCTGGAGTGTCGATGGGCGGGCAAATTCACCCCTCCACTTT. Residues: CAWSVDGRANSPLHF. The rearrangement joins TRBV30 to TRBJ1-6; no firm D call. This CDR3 contains 15 residues. CDR1 GTSNPN and CDR2 SVGIG come from the germline V gene (reference sequence). The ends were cut back, 0 bases at V and 7 bases at J, with 13 bases in the middle.